This T cell receptor beta chain is drawn from a study of T cells after yellow fever vaccination. TCR cDNA was made by 5'RACE template switching, adding a universal primer site and UMIs. TCRdb re-called the 5' RACE reads with MiXCR, one entry per CDR3 protein. The data show roughly 160,000 distinct CDR3 sequences, around 7.2% seen once. This clonotype has only a few counts. Its antigen is currently unknown. Regarding the study as a whole: It was the secondary response that reached its peak faster, day 5 versus 15, but it was weaker. Researchers cautioned that FACS-sorted repertoires could harbor abundant clonotypes contaminating from the bulk population. Overlap between CD4 and CD8 compartments was detected for a small share of clonotypes.

The source material was CD4+ T cells sorted from PBMCs, sampled about 5 days after the first yellow fever vaccination. The receptor was derived from a man aged 18 to 35 who received the YFV17D yellow fever vaccine.

The CDR3 DNA sequence: TGTGCCAGCAGCTTGACCGGGACTAGCGTTCCCGGGGAGCTGTTTTTT. Translating gives CASSLTGTSVPGELFF. The chain combines TRBV5-5 with TRBJ2-2, with 10 bases aligning to TRBD2. Germline V gene lookup returns CDR1 SGHKS and CDR2 YYEKEE (reference sequence). Trimming at V came to 1 base and at J to 6 bases, leaving 6 bases not matched to a gene. CDR3 length equals 16 residues.